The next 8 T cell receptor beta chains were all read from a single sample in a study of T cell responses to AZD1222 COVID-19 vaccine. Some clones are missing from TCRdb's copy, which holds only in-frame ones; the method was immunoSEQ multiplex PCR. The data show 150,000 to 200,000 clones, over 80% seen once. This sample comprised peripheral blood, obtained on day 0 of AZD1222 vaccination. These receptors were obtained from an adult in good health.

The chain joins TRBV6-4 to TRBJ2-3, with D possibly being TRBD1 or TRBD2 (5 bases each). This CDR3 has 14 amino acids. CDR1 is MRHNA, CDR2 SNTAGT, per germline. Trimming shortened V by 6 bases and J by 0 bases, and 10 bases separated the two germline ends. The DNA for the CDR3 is TGTGCCAGCAGAGAGGGGCCAAGCACAGATACGCAGTATTTT. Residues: CASREGPSTDTQYF.

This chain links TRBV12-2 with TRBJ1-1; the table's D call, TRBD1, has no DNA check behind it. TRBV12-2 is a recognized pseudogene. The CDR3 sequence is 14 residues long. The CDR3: CAEPGVGQHTEAFF. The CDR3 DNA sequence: TGCGCAGAACCCGGGGTGGGACAGCACACTGAAGCTTTCTTT.

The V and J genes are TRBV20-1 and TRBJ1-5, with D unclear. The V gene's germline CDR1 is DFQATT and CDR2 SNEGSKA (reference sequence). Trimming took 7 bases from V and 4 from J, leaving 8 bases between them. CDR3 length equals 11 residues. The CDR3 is CSVVGNQPQHF. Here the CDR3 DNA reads TGCAGTGTTGTGGGAAATCAGCCCCAGCATTTT.

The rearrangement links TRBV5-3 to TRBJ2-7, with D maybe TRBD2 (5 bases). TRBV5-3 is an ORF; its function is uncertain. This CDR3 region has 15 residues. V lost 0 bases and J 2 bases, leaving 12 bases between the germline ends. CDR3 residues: CARSLEQELAYEQYF. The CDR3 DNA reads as TGTGCCAGAAGCTTGGAGCAAGAACTAGCCTACGAGCAGTACTTC.

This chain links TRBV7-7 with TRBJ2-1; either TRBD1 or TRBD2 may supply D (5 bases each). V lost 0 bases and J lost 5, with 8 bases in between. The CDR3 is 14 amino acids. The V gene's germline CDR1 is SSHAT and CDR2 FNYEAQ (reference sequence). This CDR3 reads CASSLALGDNEQFF. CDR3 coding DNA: TGTGCCAGCAGCTTAGCCTTGGGGGACAATGAGCAGTTCTTC.

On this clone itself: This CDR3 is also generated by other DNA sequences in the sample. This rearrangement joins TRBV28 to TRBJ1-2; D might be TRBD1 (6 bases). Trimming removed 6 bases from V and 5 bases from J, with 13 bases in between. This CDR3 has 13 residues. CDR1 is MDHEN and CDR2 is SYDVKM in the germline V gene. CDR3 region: CASSTRGPYGYTF. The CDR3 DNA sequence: TGTGCCAGCAGCACCAGGGGACCATATGGCTACACCTTC.

CDR3 region: CASSPQSGANVLTF. The CDR3 bases are TGTGCCAGCAGCCCCCAGTCTGGGGCCAACGTCCTGACTTTC. This chain uses TRBV6-5 with TRBJ2-6; D remains ambiguous. This CDR3 has 14 residues. Trimming took off 6 bases at V and 1 base at J, with 7 bases between the two ends. CDR1 is MNHEY, CDR2 SVGAGI, per germline.

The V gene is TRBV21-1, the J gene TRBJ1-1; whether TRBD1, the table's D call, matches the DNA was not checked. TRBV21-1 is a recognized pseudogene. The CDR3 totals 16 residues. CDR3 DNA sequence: TGTGCCAGCAGCACCAAAACAAGACAGGAAAGGGCTGAAGCTTTCTTT. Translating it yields CASSTKTRQERAEAFF.